The rows below give T cell receptor beta chains drawn from one sample of a study of T-cell reconstitution after alpha-beta-depleted transplantation in children. MiXCR was run by TCRdb on the PCR reads, yielding one entry per CDR3 protein. The sample contains some 200,000 distinct CDR3 sequences, roughly 14% of which appear only once. This specimen was PBMCs from the stem cell graft donor, taken from the stem cell graft. The source of these receptors is a human donor who donated a stem cell graft to a child with acute lymphoblastic leukemia. CDR3s include the opening cysteine and the closing phenylalanine or tryptophan. A D gene is named only where the DNA matches it firmly. Some rows mark clone size as missing; the rest say once, few, many or name a class of expanded clone.

clone size: many
D gene: -
V gene: TRBV29-1
J gene: TRBJ2-3
CDR3 length: 14
CDR3 protein: CSVEKGGGTDTQYF
CDR3 DNA: TGCAGCGTGGAAAAAGGGGGTGGCACAGATACGCAGTATTTT

clone size: many
D gene: -
V gene: TRBV12-3/TRBV12-4
J gene: TRBJ1-2
CDR3 length: 14
CDR3 protein: CASSLSSGTYGYTF
CDR3 DNA: TGTGCCAGCAGTTTATCAAGCGGCACCTATGGCTACACCTTC

clone size: many
D gene: -
V gene: TRBV10-3
J gene: TRBJ1-1
CDR3 length: 13
CDR3 protein: CAISYPGRGEAFF
CDR3 DNA: TGTGCCATCAGTTATCCGGGCAGGGGTGAAGCTTTCTTT

clone size: many
D gene: -
V gene: TRBV5-1
J gene: TRBJ2-1
CDR3 length: 16
CDR3 protein: CASSLFKGSGYNEQFF
CDR3 DNA: TGCGCCAGCAGCTTGTTTAAAGGGAGTGGCTACAATGAGCAGTTCTTC

clone size: few
D gene: TRBD1
V gene: TRBV6-5
J gene: TRBJ1-1
CDR3 length: 15
CDR3 protein: CASSWTGFGSNEAFF
CDR3 DNA: TGTGCCAGCAGTTGGACAGGTTTTGGGTCTAATGAAGCTTTCTTT

clone size: -
D gene: -
V gene: TRBV7-7
J gene: TRBJ2-1
CDR3 length: 13
CDR3 protein: CASSLTGAMEQFF
CDR3 DNA: TGTGCTAGCAGCTTAACGGGGGCAATGGAGCAGTTCTTC

clone size: many
D gene: TRBD2
V gene: TRBV4-1
J gene: TRBJ2-5
CDR3 length: 17
CDR3 protein: CASSQGLAGGPGETQYF
CDR3 DNA: TGCGCCAGCAGCCAAGGCCTAGCGGGAGGGCCGGGCGAGACCCAGTACTTC

clone size: many
D gene: -
V gene: TRBV25-1
J gene: TRBJ1-4
CDR3 length: 16
CDR3 protein: CASSRSQGPRDEKLFF
CDR3 DNA: TGTGCCAGCAGTAGATCACAGGGTCCAAGAGATGAAAAACTGTTTTTT

clone size: few
D gene: -
V gene: TRBV29-1
J gene: TRBJ2-7
CDR3 length: 14
CDR3 protein: CSVDGGGLSYEQYF
CDR3 DNA: TGCAGCGTTGATGGGGGAGGCCTCTCCTACGAGCAGTACTTC

clone size: many
D gene: -
V gene: TRBV7-8
J gene: TRBJ2-3
CDR3 length: 15
CDR3 protein: CASSLEAGGTDTQYF
CDR3 DNA: TGTGCCAGCAGCTTAGAGGCAGGGGGCACAGATACGCAGTATTTT

clone size: -
D gene: -
V gene: TRBV7-6
J gene: TRBJ2-1
CDR3 length: 13
CDR3 protein: CASSFSSSGEQFF
CDR3 DNA: TGTGCCAGCAGCTTTAGTTCGAGCGGTGAGCAGTTCTTC

clone size: -
D gene: -
V gene: TRBV6-9
J gene: TRBJ2-3
CDR3 length: 15
CDR3 protein: CASSLLRRSFDTQYF
CDR3 DNA: TGTGCCAGCAGTTTATTAAGGAGGAGTTTTGATACGCAGTATTTT

clone size: -
D gene: TRBD2
V gene: TRBV13
J gene: TRBJ2-6
CDR3 length: 21
CDR3 protein: CASSFTLGASGSHSGANVLTF
CDR3 DNA: TGTGCCAGCAGCTTTACATTAGGGGCTAGCGGGAGCCATTCTGGGGCCAACGTCCTGACTTTC

clone size: many
D gene: TRBD2
V gene: TRBV4-2
J gene: TRBJ2-2
CDR3 length: 17
CDR3 protein: CASSQGGLAGLTGELFF
CDR3 DNA: TGTGCCAGCAGCCAAGGTGGACTAGCGGGTTTAACCGGGGAGCTGTTTTTT

clone size: -
D gene: -
V gene: TRBV5-1
J gene: TRBJ2-1
CDR3 length: 14
CDR3 protein: CASSARGSDNEQFF
CDR3 DNA: TGCGCCAGCAGCGCCCGGGGCAGCGACAATGAGCAGTTCTTC

clone size: many
D gene: -
V gene: TRBV20-1
J gene: TRBJ1-2
CDR3 length: 12
CDR3 protein: CSAPPSAYGYTF
CDR3 DNA: TGCAGTGCTCCCCCCAGCGCCTATGGCTACACCTTC

clone size: many
D gene: -
V gene: TRBV6-5
J gene: TRBJ1-4
CDR3 length: 14
CDR3 protein: CASSYSWTNEKLFF
CDR3 DNA: TGTGCCAGCAGTTACTCGTGGACTAATGAAAAACTGTTTTTT

clone size: many
D gene: -
V gene: TRBV20-1
J gene: TRBJ1-3
CDR3 length: 15
CDR3 protein: CSARPRRSSGNTIYF
CDR3 DNA: TGCAGTGCCCGGCCCCGCCGCAGCTCTGGAAACACCATATATTTT

clone size: many
D gene: -
V gene: TRBV12-3/TRBV12-4
J gene: TRBJ2-7
CDR3 length: 14
CDR3 protein: CASSRTVPSYEQYF
CDR3 DNA: TGTGCCAGCAGCCGGACAGTCCCTTCATACGAGCAGTACTTC

clone size: few
D gene: -
V gene: TRBV11-3
J gene: TRBJ1-3
CDR3 length: 14
CDR3 protein: CASSPSYLGNTIYF
CDR3 DNA: TGTGCCAGCAGCCCTTCTTATCTCGGAAACACCATATATTTT

clone size: many
D gene: -
V gene: TRBV7-8
J gene: TRBJ1-1
CDR3 length: 11
CDR3 protein: CASTPAREAFF
CDR3 DNA: TGTGCCAGCACCCCGGCCCGTGAAGCTTTCTTT

clone size: many
D gene: -
V gene: TRBV10-2
J gene: TRBJ2-7
CDR3 length: 15
CDR3 protein: CASSAFKGEGLEQYF
CDR3 DNA: TGCGCCAGCAGTGCCTTTAAGGGGGAGGGGCTCGAGCAGTACTTC

clone size: many
D gene: -
V gene: TRBV20-1
J gene: TRBJ1-1
CDR3 length: 14
CDR3 protein: CSARGGGVYTEAFF
CDR3 DNA: TGCAGTGCTAGAGGAGGGGGGGTGTACACTGAAGCTTTCTTT

clone size: many
D gene: -
V gene: TRBV5-1
J gene: TRBJ2-7
CDR3 length: 14
CDR3 protein: CASSQGTASYEQYF
CDR3 DNA: TGCGCCAGCAGCCAGGGGACGGCCTCCTACGAGCAGTACTTC

clone size: -
D gene: TRBD2
V gene: TRBV3-1
J gene: TRBJ2-7
CDR3 length: 17
CDR3 protein: CACRQYSGRLRSYEQYF
CDR3 DNA: TGTGCCTGCAGGCAGTATAGCGGGAGGCTAAGGTCCTACGAGCAGTACTTC

clone size: many
D gene: -
V gene: TRBV7-9
J gene: TRBJ1-2
CDR3 length: 14
CDR3 protein: CASSLGGISYGYTF
CDR3 DNA: TGTGCCAGCAGCTTAGGAGGAATTTCCTATGGCTACACCTTC

clone size: many
D gene: -
V gene: TRBV9
J gene: TRBJ1-3
CDR3 length: 14
CDR3 protein: CASSVARAGNTIYF
CDR3 DNA: TGTGCCAGCAGCGTAGCCCGGGCTGGAAACACCATATATTTT

clone size: many
D gene: TRBD1
V gene: TRBV5-1
J gene: TRBJ1-1
CDR3 length: 18
CDR3 protein: CASSQWTGATPLNTEAFF
CDR3 DNA: TGCGCCAGCAGCCAGTGGACAGGCGCTACCCCCCTGAACACTGAAGCTTTCTTT

clone size: many
D gene: -
V gene: TRBV5-1
J gene: TRBJ2-2
CDR3 length: 15
CDR3 protein: CASSSGPKPTGELFF
CDR3 DNA: TGCGCCAGCAGCTCCGGACCCAAGCCAACCGGGGAGCTGTTTTTT

clone size: many
D gene: TRBD2
V gene: TRBV19
J gene: TRBJ2-1
CDR3 length: 16
CDR3 protein: CASSSQRLAGEGEQFF
CDR3 DNA: TGTGCCAGTAGTAGTCAGAGACTAGCGGGAGAGGGTGAGCAGTTCTTC

clone size: few
D gene: TRBD1
V gene: TRBV20-1
J gene: TRBJ1-1
CDR3 length: 16
CDR3 protein: CSAKTPGQKSNTEAFF
CDR3 DNA: TGCAGTGCTAAAACCCCGGGACAGAAATCGAACACTGAAGCTTTCTTT

clone size: -
D gene: -
V gene: TRBV12-3/TRBV12-4
J gene: TRBJ2-2
CDR3 length: 15
CDR3 protein: CASSLEQQNTGELFF
CDR3 DNA: TGTGCCAGCAGTTTAGAACAGCAGAACACCGGGGAGCTGTTTTTT

clone size: many
D gene: -
V gene: TRBV3-1
J gene: TRBJ2-1
CDR3 length: 13
CDR3 protein: CASSQDRLGEQFF
CDR3 DNA: TGTGCCAGCAGCCAAGATAGGTTAGGGGAGCAGTTCTTC

clone size: many
D gene: -
V gene: TRBV6-5
J gene: TRBJ1-6
CDR3 length: 16
CDR3 protein: CASSYSTHRVGSPLHF
CDR3 DNA: TGTGCCAGCAGTTACTCGACACACAGGGTTGGTTCACCCCTCCACTTT

clone size: many
D gene: TRBD2
V gene: TRBV29-1
J gene: TRBJ2-1
CDR3 length: 18
CDR3 protein: CSVMGTSGRVGSYNEQFF
CDR3 DNA: TGCAGCGTGATGGGGACTAGCGGGAGGGTCGGGTCCTACAATGAGCAGTTCTTC

clone size: few
D gene: -
V gene: TRBV20-1
J gene: TRBJ1-5
CDR3 length: 13
CDR3 protein: CSASELSNQPQHF
CDR3 DNA: TGCAGTGCTAGTGAGCTTAGCAATCAGCCCCAGCATTTT

clone size: many
D gene: -
V gene: TRBV12-3/TRBV12-4
J gene: TRBJ1-5
CDR3 length: 15
CDR3 protein: CASSLAGLGNQPQHF
CDR3 DNA: TGTGCCAGCAGTTTAGCTGGGTTGGGGAATCAGCCCCAGCATTTT

clone size: many
D gene: -
V gene: TRBV20-1
J gene: TRBJ2-1
CDR3 length: 14
CDR3 protein: CSARGRGAYNEQFF
CDR3 DNA: TGCAGTGCTAGGGGCAGGGGGGCCTACAATGAGCAGTTCTTC

clone size: -
D gene: -
V gene: TRBV12-3/TRBV12-4
J gene: TRBJ2-7
CDR3 length: 16
CDR3 protein: CASSPALGLISYEQYF
CDR3 DNA: TGTGCCAGCAGTCCGGCACTGGGACTTATCAGCTACGAGCAGTACTTC

clone size: few
D gene: -
V gene: TRBV6-5
J gene: TRBJ2-7
CDR3 length: 18
CDR3 protein: CASSSAYKKTRAPYEQYF
CDR3 DNA: TGTGCCAGCAGTTCCGCTTACAAAAAGACTAGGGCCCCATACGAGCAGTACTTC

clone size: many
D gene: -
V gene: TRBV9
J gene: TRBJ1-1
CDR3 length: 14
CDR3 protein: CASSVVPGDTEAFF
CDR3 DNA: TGTGCCAGCAGCGTAGTCCCTGGGGACACTGAAGCTTTCTTT

clone size: many
D gene: -
V gene: TRBV7-6
J gene: TRBJ2-1
CDR3 length: 13
CDR3 protein: CASSDPAGNEQFF
CDR3 DNA: TGTGCCAGCAGCGACCCGGCTGGCAATGAGCAGTTCTTC

clone size: many
D gene: -
V gene: TRBV19
J gene: TRBJ1-5
CDR3 length: 14
CDR3 protein: CASRRALGHQPQHF
CDR3 DNA: TGTGCCAGTAGGAGGGCCCTGGGGCATCAGCCCCAGCATTTT

clone size: many
D gene: -
V gene: TRBV12-3/TRBV12-4
J gene: TRBJ2-1
CDR3 length: 12
CDR3 protein: CASSPHLGEQFF
CDR3 DNA: TGTGCCAGCAGTCCTCACTTAGGTGAGCAGTTCTTC

clone size: many
D gene: TRBD1
V gene: TRBV5-8
J gene: TRBJ2-4
CDR3 length: 16
CDR3 protein: CASSLNLRDRGNIQYF
CDR3 DNA: TGTGCCAGCAGCTTGAACCTACGGGACAGGGGGAACATTCAGTACTTC

clone size: many
D gene: -
V gene: TRBV9
J gene: TRBJ2-7
CDR3 length: 13
CDR3 protein: CASSAGTHYEQYF
CDR3 DNA: TGTGCCAGCAGCGCCGGGACCCACTACGAGCAGTACTTC

clone size: many
D gene: TRBD2
V gene: TRBV5-1
J gene: TRBJ2-1
CDR3 length: 18
CDR3 protein: CASSLLTSGSSSYNEQFF
CDR3 DNA: TGCGCCAGCAGCTTACTGACTAGCGGCAGTAGCTCCTACAATGAGCAGTTCTTC

clone size: many
D gene: TRBD2
V gene: TRBV12-3/TRBV12-4
J gene: TRBJ2-5
CDR3 length: 16
CDR3 protein: CASSLAPAGVLETQYF
CDR3 DNA: TGTGCCAGCAGTTTAGCGCCAGCGGGAGTATTAGAGACCCAGTACTTC

clone size: many
D gene: -
V gene: TRBV12-3/TRBV12-4
J gene: TRBJ2-1
CDR3 length: 15
CDR3 protein: CASSQRSSSYNEQFF
CDR3 DNA: TGTGCCAGCAGTCAAAGGTCCTCATCCTACAATGAGCAGTTCTTC

clone size: many
D gene: -
V gene: TRBV5-1
J gene: TRBJ1-1
CDR3 length: 16
CDR3 protein: CTSSSRGGAENTEAFF
CDR3 DNA: TGCACCAGCAGCTCCCGGGGGGGAGCGGAGAACACTGAAGCTTTCTTT

clone size: many
D gene: -
V gene: TRBV7-9
J gene: TRBJ2-7
CDR3 length: 14
CDR3 protein: CASSLSGEFGEQYF
CDR3 DNA: TGTGCCAGCAGCTTATCGGGAGAGTTCGGGGAGCAGTACTTC

clone size: few
D gene: TRBD2
V gene: TRBV7-8
J gene: TRBJ2-1
CDR3 length: 15
CDR3 protein: CASSLVPSGNNEQFF
CDR3 DNA: TGTGCCAGCAGCTTAGTCCCTAGCGGGAACAATGAGCAGTTCTTC

clone size: many
D gene: -
V gene: TRBV7-2
J gene: TRBJ2-3
CDR3 length: 12
CDR3 protein: CASSRLGTTQYF
CDR3 DNA: TGTGCCAGCAGCCGGTTGGGGACAACGCAGTATTTT

clone size: many
D gene: TRBD2
V gene: TRBV28
J gene: TRBJ2-7
CDR3 length: 18
CDR3 protein: CASSSFLAGGKDSYEQYF
CDR3 DNA: TGTGCCAGCAGTTCGTTCCTAGCGGGAGGGAAGGACTCCTACGAGCAGTACTTC

clone size: many
D gene: -
V gene: TRBV7-2
J gene: TRBJ2-5
CDR3 length: 12
CDR3 protein: CASSYGGETQYF
CDR3 DNA: TGTGCCAGCAGCTACGGAGGGGAGACCCAGTACTTC

clone size: -
D gene: -
V gene: TRBV2
J gene: TRBJ1-6
CDR3 length: 14
CDR3 protein: CASSEQGVDSPLHF
CDR3 DNA: TGTGCCAGCAGTGAACAGGGTGTTGATTCACCCCTCCACTTT

clone size: -
D gene: -
V gene: TRBV5-1
J gene: TRBJ2-1
CDR3 length: 14
CDR3 protein: CASDKGGYGNEQFF
CDR3 DNA: TGCGCCAGCGACAAAGGGGGATACGGCAATGAGCAGTTCTTC

clone size: many
D gene: TRBD1
V gene: TRBV6-5
J gene: TRBJ2-7
CDR3 length: 15
CDR3 protein: CASSYDRGFPYEQYF
CDR3 DNA: TGTGCCAGCAGTTACGACAGGGGTTTCCCCTACGAGCAGTACTTC

clone size: -
D gene: TRBD2
V gene: TRBV5-1
J gene: TRBJ2-3
CDR3 length: 20
CDR3 protein: CASSLAGRGPSGTPPDTQYF
CDR3 DNA: TGCGCCAGCAGCTTGGCCGGCAGGGGTCCTAGCGGGACCCCACCAGATACGCAGTATTTT

clone size: few
D gene: TRBD2
V gene: TRBV20-1
J gene: TRBJ2-3
CDR3 length: 14
CDR3 protein: CSAPTSGRTDTQYF
CDR3 DNA: TGCAGTGCCCCGACTAGCGGGAGGACAGATACGCAGTATTTT